The clone carrying this TCR beta chain was picked up many times. Antigen: not known. The sample comes from a study of T-cell memory formation after mild COVID-19. Study-level results: Day 37-peaking second-wave clones had unconfirmed SARS-CoV-2 specificity. Clones shrinking between day 15 and 85 showed a balanced CD4/CD8 split, and those that grew later tilted toward CD4+.

5'RACE primed at constant segments yielded TCR alpha and TCR beta cDNA libraries bearing sample barcodes and UMIs. One entry per CDR3 protein, called by TCRdb with MiXCR from the 5' RACE reads. The data show about 240,000 distinct CDR3 sequences, approximately 9% seen once. Germline CDR1 and CDR2: MNHEY and SVGEGT. The V and J ends lost 0 bases and 1 base, in that order; junction bases with no gene match: 4. This CDR3 region has 19 residues. The source material was PBMCs or a T cell subset sorted from them (not recorded which). The TCR was taken from a young man who had mild COVID-19 (a few samples of this study predate the infection). Cell type and time point are not known. This rearrangement joins TRBV6-2 or TRBV6-3 to TRBJ2-2; 14 bases match TRBD2. The CDR3 here is CASSYSGTSGGWNTGELFF. Written as DNA, the CDR3 is TGTGCCAGCAGTTACTCCGGGACTAGCGGGGGATGGAACACCGGGGAGCTGTTTTTT.